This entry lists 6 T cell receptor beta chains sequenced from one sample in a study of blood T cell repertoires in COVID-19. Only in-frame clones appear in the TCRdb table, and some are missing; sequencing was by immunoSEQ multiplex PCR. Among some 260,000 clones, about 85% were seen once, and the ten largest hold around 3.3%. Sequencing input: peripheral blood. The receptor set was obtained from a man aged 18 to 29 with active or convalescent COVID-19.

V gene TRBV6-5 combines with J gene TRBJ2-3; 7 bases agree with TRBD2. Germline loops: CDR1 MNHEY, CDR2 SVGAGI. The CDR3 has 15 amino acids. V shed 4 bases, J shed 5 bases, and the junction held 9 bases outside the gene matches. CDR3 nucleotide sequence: TGTGCCAGCAGTTCCCGGCGGGGGAAAATAGATACGCAGTATTTT. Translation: CASSSRRGKIDTQYF.

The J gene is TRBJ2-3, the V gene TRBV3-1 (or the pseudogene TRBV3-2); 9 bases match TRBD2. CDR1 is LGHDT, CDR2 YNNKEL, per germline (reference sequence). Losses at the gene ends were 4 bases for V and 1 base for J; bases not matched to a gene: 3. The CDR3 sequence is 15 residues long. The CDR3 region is CASSLRTSGTDTQYF. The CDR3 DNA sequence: TGTGCCAGCAGCCTCAGGACTAGCGGCACAGATACGCAGTATTTT.

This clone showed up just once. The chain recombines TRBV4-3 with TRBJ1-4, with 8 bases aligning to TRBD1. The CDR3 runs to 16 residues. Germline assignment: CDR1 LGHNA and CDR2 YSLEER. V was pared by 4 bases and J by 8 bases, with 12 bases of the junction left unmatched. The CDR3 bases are TGCGCCAGCAGCCCGGACAGGGAAGGAAAGGGGGAAAAACTGTTTTTT. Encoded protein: CASSPDREGKGEKLFF.

The CDR3 region is CASGLVQGLGNTEAFF. CDR3 DNA: TGTGCTAGTGGTTTGGTACAGGGCCTCGGGAACACTGAAGCTTTCTTT. The rearrangement uses TRBV12-5 and TRBJ1-1; TRBD1 is a possible D gene (6 bases). V gave up 0 bases and J gave up 1 base, with 12 bases separating them. Germline V CDR1 and CDR2: LGHNT, FRNRAP. The CDR3 contains 16 residues.

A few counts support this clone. The CDR3, as DNA: TGTGCCAGCTCACCACATGCGGGAGTTCCTAGCGGGACAAGCTCCTACGAGCAGTACTTC. Translation: CASSPHAGVPSGTSSYEQYF. This rearrangement joins TRBV18 to TRBJ2-7, with 9 bases that match TRBD2. The CDR3 is 20 amino acids. Germline assignment: CDR1 KGHSH and CDR2 LQKENI. With 1 base clipped from V and 0 bases from J, the junction kept 16 bases outside the gene matches.

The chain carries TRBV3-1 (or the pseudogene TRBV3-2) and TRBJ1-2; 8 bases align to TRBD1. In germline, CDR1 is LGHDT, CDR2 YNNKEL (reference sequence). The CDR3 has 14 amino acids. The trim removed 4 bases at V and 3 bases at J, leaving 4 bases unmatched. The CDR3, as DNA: TGTGCCAGCAGCCCGGGACAGGTTGACTATGGCTACACCTTC. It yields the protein CASSPGQVDYGYTF.